These 8 T cell receptor beta chains were sequenced from one sample in a study of cytotoxic CD8 clonotypes in ibrutinib-treated CLL. The repertoire was sequenced with immunoSEQ multiplex PCR; TCRdb's copy has only in-frame clones and lacks some. The table has 45,000 or so clones, roughly two thirds seen once. Sequencing used PBMCs, obtained after 12 months of ibrutinib treatment. These receptor sequences come from a human donor with chronic lymphocytic leukemia.

This clone was detected once. The rearrangement uses TRBV19 and TRBJ1-5, with D maybe TRBD1 (6 bases). V lost 3 bases to trimming and J lost 5 bases, with 20 bases between them. This CDR3 spans 17 amino acids. In germline, CDR1 is LNHDA, CDR2 SQIVND (reference sequence). This chain's CDR3 is CASSIRPQQGPYQPQHF. In nucleotides, the CDR3 is TGTGCCAGTAGTATTAGGCCGCAACAGGGCCCCTATCAGCCCCAGCATTTT.

This clone was detected only once. V and J are TRBV6-5 and TRBJ1-5; 8 bases map to TRBD1. Germline V gene lookup returns CDR1 MNHEY and CDR2 SVGAGI. Unmatched junction bases numbered 8, after V lost 8 bases and J lost 5 bases. The CDR3 has 14 amino acids. This CDR3 reads CASLDRGRDQPQHF. The CDR3, as DNA: TGTGCCAGCTTAGACAGGGGAAGGGATCAGCCCCAGCATTTT.

The chain joins TRBV7-2 to TRBJ1-1; TRBD1 is a possible D gene (5 bases). This CDR3 comprises 14 residues. Germline V gene data show CDR1 as SGHTA and CDR2 as FQGNSA. Trimming stripped 6 bases from V and 1 base from J, with 12 bases between. CDR3 region: CASSSRDWNTEAFF. The CDR3 nucleotides are TGTGCCAGCAGTTCCCGGGACTGGAACACTGAAGCTTTCTTT.

Note on this clone: This same CDR3 is encoded by further DNA sequences in the sample. This sequence joins TRBV7-3 and TRBJ2-5; 14 bases map to TRBD2. Germline CDR1 and CDR2: SGHTA and FQGTGA. The V and J ends lost 5 bases and 2 bases, in that order; junction bases with no gene match: 7. This CDR3 comprises 17 residues. CDR3 sequence reads: CASSPQGTSGSQETQYF. For the CDR3, the DNA is TGTGCCAGCAGCCCCCAAGGGACTAGCGGGAGTCAAGAGACCCAGTACTTC.

This clone has only a few counts. The chain links TRBV6-5 to TRBJ1-2, with TRBD1 as a possible D gene (5 bases). This CDR3 is 14 amino acids long. V gave up 6 bases and J gave up 7 bases, with 18 bases separating them. CDR1 and CDR2 from the germline V gene are MNHEY and SVGAGI. Written as DNA, the CDR3 is TGTGCCAGCAGCAGCCGGCCAGGGTCGATTGGCTACACCTTC. Its translation is CASSSRPGSIGYTF.

As regards this clone: The sample contains more than one DNA sequence encoding this CDR3. The V gene is TRBV5-1, the J gene TRBJ2-2, with D possibly being TRBD2 (6 bases). The CDR3 sequence is 12 residues long. Germline CDR1 SGHRS, CDR2 YFSETQ. V was pared by 4 bases and J by 8 bases, with 9 bases between. CDR3 sequence: CASSRTTGELFF. CDR3 DNA sequence: TGCGCCAGCAGCAGGACTACGGGGGAGCTGTTTTTT. The variable domain in full, completed from reference TRBV5-1 and TRBJ2-2, reads KAGVTQTPRYLIKTRGQQVTLSCSPISGHRSVSWYQQTPGQGLQFLFEYFSETQRNKGNFPGRFSGRQFSNSRSEMNVSTLELGDSALYLCASSRTTGELFFGEGSRLTVL.

This chain connects TRBV7-2 to TRBJ1-2, with 8 bases lining up with TRBD1. The CDR3 is 15 residues long. V trimming: 5 bases; J trimming: 5 bases; junction bases outside the gene matches: 10. Germline loops: CDR1 SGHTA, CDR2 FQGNSA. The CDR3, as DNA: TGTGCCAGCAGCACGCAGACAGGGGTTGGTTATGGCTACACCTTC. Translation: CASSTQTGVGYGYTF.

CDR3 residues: CASSLGIRETQYF. The DNA of the CDR3 is TGTGCCAGCAGCTTAGGGATCCGAGAGACCCAGTACTTC. The chain employs TRBV7-8 and TRBJ2-5; D gene ambiguous. CDR1 is SGHVS, CDR2 FQNEAQ, per germline. V was cut by 1 base and J by 4 bases, with 7 bases left in between. CDR3 length: 13 amino acids.